These 17 T cell receptor beta chains originate from one sample sequenced in a study of esophageal squamous cell carcinoma under preoperative chemotherapy. Time point noted: before preoperative PTX-NDP chemotherapy. In TCRdb, the PCR reads were re-called with MiXCR into one record per CDR3 protein. The top ten clones hold 16% of a sample with roughly 12,000 distinct CDR3 sequences, 50% to 55% of them seen once. The sample was gathered from a patient given preoperative chemotherapy. These receptors were collected from a human donor with esophageal squamous cell carcinoma. The donor label of this sample is uncertain.

In DNA, the CDR3 is TGTGCCAGCGGATCCGGACAGCAAGGGGACATTCAGTACTTC. Translating gives CASGSGQQGDIQYF. The rearrangement links TRBV6-1 to TRBJ2-4, with a tentative D call TRBD1 (6 bases). The CDR3 consists of 14 residues. The V and J ends lost 8 bases and 8 bases respectively, with 19 bases between them. Germline values: CDR1 MNHNS, CDR2 SASEGT.

This chain uses TRBV7-8 with TRBJ2-3; 13 bases align to TRBD2. Per germline, CDR1 SGHVS and CDR2 FQNEAQ. This CDR3 is 17 amino acids long. V lost 4 bases to trimming and J lost 6 bases; unmatched junction nucleotides: 10. The CDR3 DNA reads TGTGCCAGCAGCTCCAACTCCGGGACTAGCGGGACTGATACGCAGTATTTT. Protein: CASSSNSGTSGTDTQYF.

This rearrangement joins TRBV6-1 to TRBJ2-2; the match to TRBD2 covers 12 bases. V was pared by 6 bases and J by 6 bases, with 17 bases of the junction left unmatched. Germline CDR1 MNHNS, CDR2 SASEGT. The CDR3 loop spans 19 amino acids. As DNA, the CDR3 is TGTGCCAGCAGCCCCCTAGCGGGAGGGCCGATTAGTCCCCCCGGGGAGCTGTTTTTT. This sequence encodes CASSPLAGGPISPPGELFF.

The rearrangement uses TRBV6-1 and TRBJ2-3, with D possibly matching TRBD2 (8 bases). Judging by the DNA end, TRBJ2-7 fits better; the J call may be wrong. This CDR3 has 14 amino acids. Germline lookup yields CDR1 MNHNS and CDR2 SASEGT. Written as DNA, the CDR3 is TGTGGCGGCAGGGGGGCGGGAGGCAAAGATACGCAGTACTTC. It yields the protein CGGRGAGGKDTQYF.

This clonotype was seen at least ten times. The CDR3, as DNA: TGTGCCAGCAGTTACTCGGGCAGGGCCGTTGAAGCTTTCTTT. It yields the protein CASSYSGRAVEAFF. The V gene is TRBV6-5, the J gene TRBJ1-1; TRBD1 is a possible D gene (5 bases). The V and J ends lost 0 bases and 7 bases respectively, with 12 bases between them. Germline V gene lookup returns CDR1 MNHEY and CDR2 SVGAGI. The CDR3 runs 14 residues.

The table lists this clonotype with a few counts. The chain has TRBV6-1 and TRBJ2-3; 12 bases agree with TRBD2. CDR3 length equals 14 residues. J lost 2 bases, V lost 8 bases, and 2 bases had no gene match. CDR1 MNHNS and CDR2 SASEGT come from the germline V gene. CDR3 sequence reads: CASASGGDTDTQYF. For the CDR3, the DNA is TGTGCCAGCGCTAGCGGGGGGGACACAGATACGCAGTATTTT.

This clonotype turned up a few times. This rearrangement joins TRBV14 to TRBJ2-2, with D hard to call. V lost 0 bases and J lost 8, with 7 bases in between. This CDR3 contains 13 residues. CDR1 and CDR2 from the germline V gene are SGHDN and FVKESK. Here the CDR3 DNA reads TGTGCCAGCAGCCAAGAAATGGTTGGGGAGCTGTTTTTT. Translated, it gives CASSQEMVGELFF.

This chain links TRBV7-2 with TRBJ2-1, with 11 bases lining up with TRBD2. Germline V gene lookup returns CDR1 SGHTA and CDR2 FQGNSA. The CDR3 is 14 amino acids. Trimming cost V 6 bases and J 12 bases; bases outside gene matches: 10. CDR3 in DNA: TGTGCCAGCAGTCTTCCCGGGACTAGCGGTTGGCAGTTCTTC. Its protein is CASSLPGTSGWQFF.

This clonotype has at least ten counts. The rearrangement joins TRBV7-2 to TRBJ2-5; D is tentatively TRBD1 or TRBD2 (6 bases each). The CDR3 sequence is 16 residues long. With 2 bases removed from V and 4 bases from J, the gap between germline ends came to 17 bases. Per the germline V gene, CDR1 is SGHTA and CDR2 is FQGNSA. The CDR3 reads CASSLSGGRGTETQYF. The CDR3 DNA reads as TGTGCCAGCAGCTTATCCGGGGGCAGGGGAACAGAGACCCAGTACTTC.

In the case of this clonotype: The junction does not match germline at one end; this may be a read error. J is TRBJ2-3 and V is TRBV6-1; D is tentatively TRBD1 or TRBD2 (5 bases each). Germline V lookup: CDR1 MNHNS, CDR2 SASEGT. This CDR3 contains 16 residues. CDR3 DNA sequence: TGTGCCAGCAGGGGGTTTGGGGGACGCTACCCAGATACGCAGTATTTC. It specifies CASRGFGGRYPDTQYF.

V gene TRBV6-1 combines with J gene TRBJ2-6; D perhaps matches TRBD1 (5 bases). The germline gives CDR1 MNHNS, CDR2 SASEGT. The CDR3 loop spans 15 amino acids. V lost 10 bases, J lost 0 bases, and 13 bases lay in between. The CDR3 protein is CATTRGHSGANVLTF. The CDR3 region has the DNA TGTGCCACGACAAGGGGCCACTCTGGGGCCAACGTCCTGACTTTC.

V and J are TRBV6-1 and TRBJ2-1, with D possibly TRBD2 on 5 matching bases. TRBJ2-3 matches the DNA end more closely, so the J call is doubtful. This CDR3 has 16 amino acids. CDR1 is MNHNS, CDR2 SASEGT, per germline. The CDR3 region is CASSDEEWAGSYEQYF. The CDR3 nucleotides read TGTGCCAGCAGTGACGAGGAATGGGCGGGCTCCTACGAGCAGTATTTT.

This chain links TRBV11-2 with TRBJ2-4; D gene unclear. Matching the DNA end better, TRBJ2-5 makes the J call doubtful. This CDR3 contains 13 residues. Germline loops: CDR1 SGHAT, CDR2 FQNNGV. The CDR3 DNA sequence: TGTGCCAGCAGCTGGGTCGTCCAAGAGACCCAGTACTTC. Translated, it gives CASSWVVQETQYF.

The chain couples TRBV6-1 to TRBJ2-2, with a tentative D call TRBD1 (6 bases). This CDR3 has 16 amino acids. Trimming shortened V by 5 bases and J by 11 bases, and 24 bases separated the two germline ends. Germline V gene sequence: CDR1 MNHNS, CDR2 SASEGT. As DNA, the CDR3 is TGTGCCAGCAGTCCCGTTAGGGGGACCTCCTACGGTGAGCTGTTTTTT. Translated: CASSPVRGTSYGELFF.

J is TRBJ2-1 and V is TRBV25-1; the D is unclear. CDR3 size: 11 residues. V was clipped by 4 bases and J by 6 bases, with 4 bases between them. The germline V gene has CDR1 MGHDK and CDR2 SYGVNS. DNA of the CDR3: TGTGCCAGCAGTGTGGGCAATGAGCAGTTCTTC. This sequence encodes CASSVGNEQFF.

Ten or more counts support this clonotype. The chain combines TRBV12-3 or TRBV12-4 with TRBJ2-6, with 7 bases identical to TRBD2. J was trimmed by 0 bases and V by 4 bases; bases with no gene match: 9. This CDR3 has 18 residues. The CDR3, as DNA: TGTGCCAGCAGTTCCCGGGACTACGGTATCTCTGGGGCCAACGTCCTGACTTTC. Protein product: CASSSRDYGISGANVLTF.

V and J are TRBV6-1 and TRBJ2-1; 13 bases agree with TRBD2. Trimming at V came to 9 bases and at J to 7 bases, leaving 6 bases not matched to a gene. CDR1 is MNHNS, CDR2 SASEGT, per germline. The CDR3 sequence is 14 residues long. The CDR3, as DNA: TGTGCCAGTAAGGGACTAGCGGGACAGAATGAGCAGTTCTTC. Translated, it gives CASKGLAGQNEQFF.